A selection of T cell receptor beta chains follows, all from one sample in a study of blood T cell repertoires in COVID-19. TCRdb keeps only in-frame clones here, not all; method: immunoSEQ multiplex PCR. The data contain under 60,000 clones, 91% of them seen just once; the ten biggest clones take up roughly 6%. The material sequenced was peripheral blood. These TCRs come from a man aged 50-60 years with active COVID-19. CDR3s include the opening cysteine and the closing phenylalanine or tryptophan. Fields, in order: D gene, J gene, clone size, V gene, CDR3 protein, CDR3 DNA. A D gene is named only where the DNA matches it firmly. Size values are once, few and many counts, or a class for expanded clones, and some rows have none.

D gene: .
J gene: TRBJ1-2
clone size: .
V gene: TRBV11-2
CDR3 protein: CASRYSGSAGYTF
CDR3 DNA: TGTGCCAGCAGATATTCAGGGTCGGCTGGCTACACCTTC

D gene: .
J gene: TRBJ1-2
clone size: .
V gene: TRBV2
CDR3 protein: CASRATGISGGYTF
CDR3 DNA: TGTGCCAGCAGGGCTACAGGGATCTCGGGTGGCTACACCTTC

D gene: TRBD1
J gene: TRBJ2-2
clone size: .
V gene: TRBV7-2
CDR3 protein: CASSLVRTGPGELFF
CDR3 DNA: TGTGCCAGCAGCTTAGTTCGGACAGGGCCCGGGGAGCTGTTTTTT

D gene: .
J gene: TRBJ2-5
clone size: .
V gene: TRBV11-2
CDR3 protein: CASSLRAQETQYF
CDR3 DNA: TGTGCCAGCAGCTTACGAGCCCAAGAGACCCAGTACTTC

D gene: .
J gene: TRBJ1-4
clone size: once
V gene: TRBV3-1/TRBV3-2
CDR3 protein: CASRSRARGEKLFF
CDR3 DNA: TGTGCCAGCAGGAGCAGGGCTAGAGGTGAAAAACTGTTTTTT

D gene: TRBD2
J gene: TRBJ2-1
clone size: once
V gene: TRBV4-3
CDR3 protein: CASSQTSGGSYNEQFF
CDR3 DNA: TGCGCCAGCAGCCAAACAAGCGGGGGCTCCTACAATGAGCAGTTCTTC

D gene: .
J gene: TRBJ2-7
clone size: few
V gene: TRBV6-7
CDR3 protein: CASSKKTDSYEQYF
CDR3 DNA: TGTGCCAGCAGTAAGAAAACAGATTCCTACGAGCAGTACTTC

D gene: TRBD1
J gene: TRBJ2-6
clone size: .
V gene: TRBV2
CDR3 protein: CASRRGTGSSGANVLTF
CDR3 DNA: TGTGCCAGCAGGAGAGGGACAGGCAGCTCTGGGGCCAACGTCCTGACTTTC

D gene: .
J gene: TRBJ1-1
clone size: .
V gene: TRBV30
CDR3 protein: CAWSPQFEAFF
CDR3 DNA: TGTGCCTGGAGTCCCCAATTTGAAGCTTTCTTT

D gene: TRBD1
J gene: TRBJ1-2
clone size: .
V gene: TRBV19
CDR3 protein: CASSIVTGQYGYTF
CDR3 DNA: TGTGCCAGTAGTATAGTGACGGGACAGTATGGCTACACCTTC

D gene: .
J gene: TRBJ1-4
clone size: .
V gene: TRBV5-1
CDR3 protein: CASSLGGTSGDEKLFF
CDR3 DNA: TGCGCCAGCAGCTTGGGTGGGACATCGGGCGATGAAAAACTGTTTTTT

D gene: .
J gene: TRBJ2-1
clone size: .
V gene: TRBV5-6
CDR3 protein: CASHQRPQAGGQFF
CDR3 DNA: TGTGCCAGCCATCAACGCCCGCAGGCAGGAGGGCAGTTCTTC

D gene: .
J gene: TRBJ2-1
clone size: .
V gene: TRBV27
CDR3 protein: CASSLRGGAYNEQFF
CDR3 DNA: TGTGCCAGCAGTCTCAGGGGAGGGGCCTACAATGAGCAGTTCTTC

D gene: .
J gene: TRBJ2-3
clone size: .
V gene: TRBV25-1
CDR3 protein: CASSMGYGDTQYF
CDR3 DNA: TGTGCCAGCAGCATGGGCTACGGCGATACGCAGTATTTT

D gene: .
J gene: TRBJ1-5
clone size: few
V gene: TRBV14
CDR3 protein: CASSQDRQGYSNQPQHF
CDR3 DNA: TGTGCCAGCAGCCAAGATCGCCAGGGGTATAGCAATCAGCCCCAGCATTTT

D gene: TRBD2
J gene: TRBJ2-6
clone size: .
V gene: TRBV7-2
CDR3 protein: CASSLWTSGLRSGANVLTF
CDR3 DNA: TGTGCCAGCAGCTTGTGGACTAGCGGACTACGCTCTGGGGCCAACGTCCTGACTTTC

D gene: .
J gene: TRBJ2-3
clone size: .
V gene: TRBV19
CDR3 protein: CASSIFGSVNTQYF
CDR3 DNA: TGTGCCAGTAGTATATTCGGGAGCGTAAATACGCAGTATTTT

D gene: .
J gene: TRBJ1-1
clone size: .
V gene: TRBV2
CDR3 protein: CASKGGLTEAFF
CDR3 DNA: TGTGCCAGCAAGGGGGGGCTAACTGAAGCTTTCTTT

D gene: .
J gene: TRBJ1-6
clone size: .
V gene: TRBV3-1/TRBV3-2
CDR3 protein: CASSRRRSSEGWSSNSPLHF
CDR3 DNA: TGTGCCAGCAGCCGCCGACGCTCAAGTGAGGGATGGTCAAGTAATTCACCCCTCCACTTT

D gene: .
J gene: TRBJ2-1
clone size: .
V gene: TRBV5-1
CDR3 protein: CASSLNNEQFF
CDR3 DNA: TGCGCCAGCAGCCTTAACAATGAGCAGTTCTTC

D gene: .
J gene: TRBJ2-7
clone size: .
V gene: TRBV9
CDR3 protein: CASSVGGIPYEQYF
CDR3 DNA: TGTGCCAGCAGCGTAGGAGGGATACCCTACGAGCAGTACTTC

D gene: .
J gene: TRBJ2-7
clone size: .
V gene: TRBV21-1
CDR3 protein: CASSKALASARREQYF
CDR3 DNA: TGTGCCAGCAGCAAAGCGCTGGCTAGCGCCCGGAGGGAGCAGTACTTC

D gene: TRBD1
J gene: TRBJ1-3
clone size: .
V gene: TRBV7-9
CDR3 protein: CASSLVAGGPRNTIYF
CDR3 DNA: TGTGCCAGCAGCTTAGTGGCAGGGGGCCCGCGAAACACCATATATTTT

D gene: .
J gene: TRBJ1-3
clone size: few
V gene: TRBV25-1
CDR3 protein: CASSEWARGNSGNTIYF
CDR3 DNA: TGTGCCAGCAGTGAATGGGCTCGCGGGAACTCTGGAAACACCATATATTTT

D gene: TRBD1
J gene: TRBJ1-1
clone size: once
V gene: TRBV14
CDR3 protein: CASSRQQGGEAFF
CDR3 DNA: TGTGCCAGCAGCCGACAACAGGGGGGAGAAGCTTTCTTT

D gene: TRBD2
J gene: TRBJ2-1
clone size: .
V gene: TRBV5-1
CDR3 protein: CASGTSGRAYNEQFF
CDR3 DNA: TGCGCCAGCGGGACTAGCGGGAGGGCGTACAATGAGCAGTTCTTC

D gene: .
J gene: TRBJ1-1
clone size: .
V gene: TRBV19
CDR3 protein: CASSLQWNTEAFF
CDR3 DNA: TGTGCCAGTAGCTTACAGTGGAACACTGAAGCTTTCTTT

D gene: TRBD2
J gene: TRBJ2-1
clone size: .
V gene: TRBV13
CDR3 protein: CASSPQKRGEQFF
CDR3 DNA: TGTGCCAGCAGCCCCCAAAAGCGGGGTGAGCAGTTCTTC

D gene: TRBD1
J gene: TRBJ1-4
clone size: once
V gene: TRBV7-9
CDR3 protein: CASSPGQSNEKLFF
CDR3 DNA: TGTGCCAGCAGTCCGGGACAGAGTAATGAAAAACTGTTTTTT

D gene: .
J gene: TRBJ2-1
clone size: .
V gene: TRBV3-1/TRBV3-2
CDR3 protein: CASSQGGFSEQFF
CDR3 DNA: TGTGCCAGCAGCCAGGGGGGTTTTAGTGAGCAGTTCTTC

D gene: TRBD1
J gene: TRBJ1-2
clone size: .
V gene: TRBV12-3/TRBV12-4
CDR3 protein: CASSLGQGGGYTF
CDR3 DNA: TGTGCCAGCAGTTTGGGACAGGGAGGTGGCTACACCTTC

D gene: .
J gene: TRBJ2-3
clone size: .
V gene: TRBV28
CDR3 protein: CASSPGDFTDTQYF
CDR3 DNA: TGTGCCAGCAGCCCCGGGGACTTCACAGATACGCAGTATTTT

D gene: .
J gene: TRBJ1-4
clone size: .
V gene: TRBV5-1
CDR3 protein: CASSPGGSTNEKLFF
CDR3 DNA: TGCGCCAGCAGCCCGGGAGGGTCAACTAATGAAAAACTGTTTTTT

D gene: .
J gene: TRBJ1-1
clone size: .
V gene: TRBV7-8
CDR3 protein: CASSPSSGTEAFF
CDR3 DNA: TGTGCCAGCTCCCCGAGTAGCGGCACTGAAGCTTTCTTT

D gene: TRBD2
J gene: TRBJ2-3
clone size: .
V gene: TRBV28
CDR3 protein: CASSPSTSGVNTQYF
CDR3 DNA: TGTGCCAGCAGTCCGTCGACTAGCGGGGTTAATACGCAGTATTTT

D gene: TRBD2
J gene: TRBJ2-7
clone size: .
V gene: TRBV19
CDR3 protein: CASSISASGNYEQYF
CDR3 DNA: TGTGCCAGTAGTATAAGTGCTAGCGGGAACTACGAGCAGTACTTC

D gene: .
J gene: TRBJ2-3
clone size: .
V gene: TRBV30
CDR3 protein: CAWRLWAGVSSDTQYF
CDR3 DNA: TGTGCCTGGAGACTCTGGGCAGGGGTGTCTTCAGATACGCAGTATTTT

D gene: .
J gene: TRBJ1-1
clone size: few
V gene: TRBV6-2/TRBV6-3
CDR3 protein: CASSSVNTEAFF
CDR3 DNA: TGTGCCAGCAGTTCGGTGAACACTGAAGCTTTCTTT

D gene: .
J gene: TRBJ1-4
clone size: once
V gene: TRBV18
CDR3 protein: CASSLLSTDEKLFF
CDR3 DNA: TGTGCCAGCTCGCTTCTTTCGACAGATGAAAAACTGTTTTTT